This TCR beta chain appears in the sequencing data of a study of T cell clonotyping in hematopoietic cell transplantation. Study observations and caveats: After transplant, recipient diversity fell while pathologically expanded clonotypes grew through day 180. Graft donor and pretransplant recipient Inverse Simpson Index values predicted broader posttransplant TCR diversity. Few recipient clonotypes overlapped donors; over 97% were de novo at given depth. Cells were unsorted, so CD4 and CD8 contributions were not separated.

Germline V gene sequence: CDR1 SGHTS, CDR2 YDEGEE. V was pared by 2 bases and J by 3 bases, with 4 bases of the junction left unmatched. This CDR3 contains 15 residues. Clones were sequenced by immunoSEQ multiplex PCR, and TCRdb holds only the in-frame ones, with some missing. The data contain 6,000 or so clones, about 78% of them singletons. As for this clone: Its antigen is not identified.

V is TRBV5-8 and J is TRBJ2-3, with 9 bases fitting TRBD1. Source: peripheral blood mononuclear cells, taken 180 days after allogeneic stem cell transplant. The clonotype originates from a male patient aged 70 to 80 who had an allogeneic stem cell transplant from an unrelated donor, so T cells may come from the graft donor. Some clones in this sample may be carry-over from other donors' samples. As DNA, the CDR3 is TGTGCCAGCAGCTTAGGACAGGGGTGGACAGATACGCAGTATTTT. It encodes CASSLGQGWTDTQYF.